Here is one T cell receptor (beta chain) with its context. The data originate from a study of cytotoxic CD8 clonotypes in ibrutinib-treated CLL. Generated by immunoSEQ multiplex PCR, the TCRdb table keeps only in-frame clones and is missing some. This table has 250,000 to 350,000 clones, roughly three quarters appearing once. This CDR3 is built from 16 residues. V was cut by 7 bases and J by 1 base, with 21 bases left in between. Germline CDR1 reads SGDLS; CDR2 reads YYNGEE. The material was PBMCs, obtained at disease progression, from a patient treated with ibrutinib. This chain links TRBV9 with TRBJ2-7; possibly TRBD1 for D (6 bases). The TCR was taken from a human donor with chronic lymphocytic leukemia. CDR3 sequence (DNA): TGTGCCAGCGGACGCACTGGGATGACAGGATCCTACGAGCAGTACTTC. It is translated as CASGRTGMTGSYEQYF.